This T cell receptor (beta chain) is from a study of cytotoxic CD8 clonotypes in ibrutinib-treated CLL. Study-level points and caveats: The times at which samples were taken varied between sustained-remission and progressing patients. Public clonotypes, rarely seen, contracted or held steady on treatment.

In the case of this clone: As yet, its antigen is unknown.

Germline values: CDR1 SGHNT, CDR2 YYREEE (reference sequence). The V end lost 4 bases, the J end lost 2 bases, and 15 bases lay between the germline ends. This CDR3 comprises 15 residues. The repertoire was sequenced with immunoSEQ multiplex PCR; TCRdb's copy has only in-frame clones and lacks some. Of 25,000 to 30,000 clones in the sample, around three fifths are singletons; the top ten hold around 5.1%. The receptor comes from a human donor with chronic lymphocytic leukemia. The specimen was PBMCs, collected before ibrutinib treatment. This chain uses TRBV5-4 with TRBJ2-5; D might be TRBD1 or TRBD2, each matching 5 bases. DNA for the CDR3: TGTGCCAGCAGCCAACCGGGACGATCACAAGAGACCCAGTACTTC. It encodes CASSQPGRSQETQYF.